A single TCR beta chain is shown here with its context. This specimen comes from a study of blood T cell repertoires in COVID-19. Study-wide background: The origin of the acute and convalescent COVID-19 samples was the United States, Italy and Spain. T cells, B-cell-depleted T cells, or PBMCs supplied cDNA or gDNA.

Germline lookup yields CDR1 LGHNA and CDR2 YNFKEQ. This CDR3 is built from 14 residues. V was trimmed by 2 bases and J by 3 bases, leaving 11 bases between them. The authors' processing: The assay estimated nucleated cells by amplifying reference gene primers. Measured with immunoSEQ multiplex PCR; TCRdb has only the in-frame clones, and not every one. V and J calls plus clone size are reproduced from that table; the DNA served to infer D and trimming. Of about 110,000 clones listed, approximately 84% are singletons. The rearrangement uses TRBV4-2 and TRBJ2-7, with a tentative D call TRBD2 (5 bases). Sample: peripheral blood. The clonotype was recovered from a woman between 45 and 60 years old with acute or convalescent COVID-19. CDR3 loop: CASSQWESGYEQYF. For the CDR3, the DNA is TGTGCCAGCAGCCAATGGGAAAGCGGCTACGAGCAGTACTTC.